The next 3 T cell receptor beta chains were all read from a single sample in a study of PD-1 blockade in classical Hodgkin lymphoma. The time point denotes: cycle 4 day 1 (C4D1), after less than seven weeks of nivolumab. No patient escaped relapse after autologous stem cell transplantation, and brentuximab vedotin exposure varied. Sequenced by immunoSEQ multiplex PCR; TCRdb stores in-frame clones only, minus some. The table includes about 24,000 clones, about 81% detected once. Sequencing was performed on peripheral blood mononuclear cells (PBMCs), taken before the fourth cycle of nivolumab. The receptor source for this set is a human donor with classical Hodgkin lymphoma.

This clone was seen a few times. CDR3 DNA sequence: TGTGCCAGCAGCCGGGACAGGGGATTTCACTATGGCTACACCTTC. As protein: CASSRDRGFHYGYTF. The J gene is TRBJ1-2, the V gene TRBV5-6, with TRBD1 matching over 10 bases. The CDR3 extends over 15 amino acids. The junction had 6 bases not matched to a gene; V was cut back by 4 bases and J by 3 bases. Germline assignment: CDR1 SGHDT and CDR2 YYEEEE.

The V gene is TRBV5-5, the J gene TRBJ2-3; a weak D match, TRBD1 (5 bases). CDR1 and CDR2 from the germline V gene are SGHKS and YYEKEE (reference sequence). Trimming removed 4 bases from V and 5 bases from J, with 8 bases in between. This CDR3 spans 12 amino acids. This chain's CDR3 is CASSDQGDTQYF. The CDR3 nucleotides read TGTGCCAGCAGCGACCAGGGAGATACGCAGTATTTT.

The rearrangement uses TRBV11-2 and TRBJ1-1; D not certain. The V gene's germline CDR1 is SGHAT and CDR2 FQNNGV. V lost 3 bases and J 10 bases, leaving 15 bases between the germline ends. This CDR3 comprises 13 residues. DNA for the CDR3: TGTGCCAGCAGCTTTGGCGGGAATGTTGGAGCTTTCTTT. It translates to CASSFGGNVGAFF.